This T cell receptor (beta chain) is drawn from a study of OX40 agonist ivuxolimab in advanced cancers. General observations from the study: No determination was made of the antigen specificity of the expanded peripheral T cells. Partial responders treated at 0.1-3.0 mg/kg exhibited clonal expansion among the lowest measured.

Trimming cost V 4 bases and J 0 bases; bases outside gene matches: 9. The CDR3 has 18 amino acids. The germline V gene has CDR1 SGHNT and CDR2 YYREEE (reference sequence). A note on this clone: Its antigen is as yet unknown.

Generated by immunoSEQ multiplex PCR, the TCRdb table keeps only in-frame clones and is missing some. The repertoire holds around 26,000 clones, with about 81% as singletons. The specimen comprised CD4+ or CD8+ T cells sorted from blood, sampled in a trial of the OX40 agonist ivuxolimab. The clonotype comes from an adult with an advanced solid tumor such as melanoma, head and neck, liver or kidney cancer. This chain links TRBV5-4 with TRBJ2-1, with TRBD2 matching 11 bases. The CDR3 protein is CASSPGLAGVSSYNEQFF. As DNA, the CDR3 is TGTGCCAGCAGCCCAGGACTAGCGGGCGTTAGCTCCTACAATGAGCAGTTCTTC. Variable domain in full (rest from reference TRBV5-4 and TRBJ2-1): ETGVTQSPTHLIKTRGQQVTLRCSSQSGHNTVSWYQQALGQGPQFIFQYYREEENGRGNFPPRFSGLQFPNYSSELNVNALELDDSALYLCASSPGLAGVSSYNEQFFGPGTRLTVL.